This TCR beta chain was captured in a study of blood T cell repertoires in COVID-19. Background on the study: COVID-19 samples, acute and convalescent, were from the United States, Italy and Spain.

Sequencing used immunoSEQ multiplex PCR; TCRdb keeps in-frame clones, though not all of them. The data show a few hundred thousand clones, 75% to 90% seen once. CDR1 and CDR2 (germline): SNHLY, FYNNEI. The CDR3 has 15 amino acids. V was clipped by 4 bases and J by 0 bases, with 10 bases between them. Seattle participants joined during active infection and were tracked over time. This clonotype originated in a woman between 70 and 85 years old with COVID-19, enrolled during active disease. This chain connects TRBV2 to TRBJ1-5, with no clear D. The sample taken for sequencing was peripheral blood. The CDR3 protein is CASSGTSFSNQPQHF. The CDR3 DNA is TGTGCCAGCAGTGGCACTAGTTTTAGCAATCAGCCCCAGCATTTT.